These 29 T cell receptor beta chains were sequenced from one sample in a study of T cells in Graves' hyperthyroidism and ophthalmopathy. TCR beta CDR3 region amplification was performed from RNA transcripts. HTBI primers were employed in a first-round RT-PCR of the TCR CDR3. TCRdb called the multiplex PCR reads again in MiXCR, with one record for every CDR3 protein. The sample has more than 500,000 distinct CDR3 sequences, more than 15% seen once. Material for sequencing was blood. The receptor set was obtained from a woman between 25 and 40 years old with Graves' ophthalmopathy.

The rearrangement links TRBV7-9 to TRBJ1-4; 8 nucleotides agree with TRBD1. V dropped 0 bases and J dropped 5; count of bases not matched to a gene: 5. The CDR3 covers 16 residues. Germline CDR1 SEHNR, CDR2 FQNEAQ (reference sequence). In DNA form, the CDR3 reads TGTGCCAGCAGCTTAGCGACAGGGGCTCCCAATGAAAAACTGTTTTTT. It translates to CASSLATGAPNEKLFF.

This clonotype was found a few times. The chain links TRBV19 to TRBJ1-1; D may be TRBD1 (5 bases). V was trimmed by 7 bases and J by 8 bases, leaving 17 bases between them. Germline CDR1 and CDR2: LNHDA and SQIVND (reference sequence). The CDR3 contains 13 residues. For the CDR3, the DNA is TGTGCCAGTATTAGTCAGGGACCCTACGAAGCTTTCTTT. This codes for CASISQGPYEAFF.

This clonotype has a handful of counts. The V and J genes are TRBV20-1 and TRBJ1-5; no firm D call. The CDR3 has 13 residues. Looked up from germline, CDR1 is DFQATT and CDR2 is SNEGSKA (reference sequence). V gave up 1 base and J gave up 2 bases, with 6 bases separating them. CDR3 sequence reads: CSARGGRNQPQHF. CDR3 nucleotides: TGCAGTGCTAGAGGCGGGCGCAATCAGCCCCAGCATTTT.

As regards this clonotype: A much bigger clone sits one base away, suggesting this may be a read error. This chain joins TRBV5-1 and TRBJ2-1; possible D gene TRBD2, 6 bases. The CDR3 contains 15 residues. CDR1 and CDR2 from the germline V gene are SGHRS and YFSETQ. The CDR3 region has the DNA TGCGCCAGCGGCTTGGGGGGTCAGCGGGCGGGTGAGCAGTTCTTC. Translating gives CASGLGGQRAGEQFF. The entire variable domain, with the rest obtained from reference TRBV5-1 and TRBJ2-1, is as follows: KAGVTQTPRYLIKTRGQQVTLSCSPISGHRSVSWYQQTPGQGLQFLFEYFSETQRNKGNFPGRFSGRQFSNSRSEMNVSTLELGDSALYLCASGLGGQRAGEQFFGPGTRLTVL.

This clonotype was counted only a few times. The chain recombines TRBV5-1 with TRBJ2-1; D tentatively fits TRBD1 or TRBD2 (6 bases each). The CDR3 sequence is 15 residues long. Germline V gene lookup returns CDR1 SGHRS and CDR2 YFSETQ. V lost 0 bases, J lost 6 bases, and 13 bases lay in between. CDR3 sequence (DNA): TGCGCCAGCAGCTTGGTAGGAGGGGGAAGCAATGAGCAGTTCTTC. Its translation: CASSLVGGGSNEQFF.

The rearrangement uses TRBV2 and TRBJ2-5; no firm D call. Trimming stripped 6 bases from V and 5 bases from J, with 16 bases between. The CDR3 covers 14 residues. CDR1 is SNHLY, CDR2 FYNNEI, per germline. Here the CDR3 DNA reads TGTGCCAGCAGGGGAATTTGGGGTAGCGAGACCCAGTACTTC. This gives the protein CASRGIWGSETQYF.

In its sample, this clonotype was seen many times. This sequence joins TRBV20-1 and TRBJ2-7, with 10 bases identical to TRBD1. The germline V gene encodes CDR1 DFQATT and CDR2 SNEGSKA (reference sequence). The CDR3 loop spans 12 amino acids. Trimming at V came to 5 bases and at J to 6 bases, leaving 4 bases not matched to a gene. CDR3 DNA: TGCAGTGCTTCGACAGGGGGCATCGAGCAGTACTTC. It is translated as CSASTGGIEQYF.

This clonotype occurred many times. This sequence joins TRBV10-1 and TRBJ2-3, with TRBD2 as a possible D gene (6 bases). The CDR3 runs 15 residues. Between the trimmed V and J ends, which lost 2 bases and 0 bases, there was a span of 9 bases. From germline, CDR1 is WNHNN and CDR2 SYGVQD (reference sequence). This CDR3 reads CASSEVAGSTDTQYF. As DNA, the CDR3 is TGCGCCAGCAGTGAGGTGGCGGGGAGCACAGATACGCAGTATTTT.

This clonotype was detected many times. The chain uses TRBV6-5 and TRBJ2-3; a possible D gene is TRBD2 (5 bases). This CDR3 is 15 amino acids long. V was trimmed by 2 bases and J by 6 bases, leaving 15 bases between them. In germline, CDR1 is MNHEY, CDR2 SVGAGI. This chain's CDR3 is CASSYPGKGSDTQYF. In DNA, the CDR3 is TGTGCCAGCAGTTACCCGGGGAAGGGATCGGATACGCAGTATTTT.

The chain carries TRBV28 and TRBJ2-1; D is possibly TRBD2 (5 bases). The CDR3 length is 13 residues. V dropped 6 bases and J dropped 8 bases, with 14 bases sitting between them. The germline CDR1 and CDR2 sequences are MDHEN and SYDVKM. The CDR3 loop reads CASRGRNGDEQFF. The CDR3 DNA reads as TGTGCCAGCAGGGGGAGAAATGGAGATGAGCAGTTCTTC.

This clonotype was seen many times. The junction departs from the called germline gene at one end, perhaps through a read error. The V call is TRBV12-3 or TRBV12-4, the J call TRBJ1-1, with D possibly TRBD1 on 5 matching bases. CDR3 length equals 12 residues. In DNA, the CDR3 is TGTGCCAGCAGCTTAGGGGACACTGAAGCTTTCTTT. It translates to CASSLGDTEAFF.

This clonotype was recorded many times. The chain carries TRBV7-9 and TRBJ1-6; D perhaps matches TRBD1 (5 bases). Germline loops: CDR1 SEHNR, CDR2 FQNEAQ (reference sequence). This CDR3 spans 15 amino acids. Trimming removed 3 bases at V and 7 bases at J, with 13 bases between. The CDR3 region has the DNA TGTGCCAGCAGCTTGGACGGGACGGGGAATTCACCCCTCCACTTT. Translation gives CASSLDGTGNSPLHF.

This clonotype was recorded many times. The chain joins TRBV30 to TRBJ2-1; 8 bases are a match to TRBD2. The CDR3 consists of 14 residues. Trimming removed 7 bases from V and 4 bases from J; junction bases left unmatched: 9. Germline-derived CDR1 and CDR2 are GTSNPN and SVGIG (reference sequence). CDR3: CASKRGPLYNEQFF. Here the CDR3 DNA reads TGTGCCTCCAAGCGGGGGCCGCTTTACAATGAGCAGTTCTTC.

This clonotype was detected ten times or more. This chain uses TRBV30 with TRBJ1-1; D is uncertain. CDR1 GTSNPN and CDR2 SVGIG come from the germline V gene (reference sequence). The CDR3 contains 13 residues. Trimming shortened V by 0 bases and J by 4 bases, and 9 bases separated the two germline ends. As DNA, the CDR3 is TGTGCCTGGAGTGTATCGGGGTCCACTGAAGCTTTCTTT. Translated: CAWSVSGSTEAFF.

The chain links TRBV7-8 to TRBJ2-7; 7 positions agree with TRBD1. Germline V gene lookup returns CDR1 SGHVS and CDR2 FQNEAQ. The CDR3 sequence is 17 residues long. After removal of 4 bases from V and 3 bases from J, the junction contained 15 bases not matched to a gene. Here the CDR3 reads CASSSTVVRDRIYEQYF. The CDR3, as DNA: TGTGCCAGCAGCTCCACCGTCGTCCGGGACAGAATCTACGAGCAGTACTTC.

The J gene is TRBJ2-2, the V gene TRBV6-2 or TRBV6-3; no reliable D call. The CDR3 is 14 residues long. Trimming stripped 5 bases from V and 4 bases from J, with 11 bases between. Germline CDR1 MNHEY, CDR2 SVGEGT. The CDR3 region has the DNA TGTGCCAGCAGTCCCCTGGGCAGCACCGGGGAGCTGTTTTTT. It specifies CASSPLGSTGELFF.

This clonotype was detected only a few times. This chain links TRBV24-1 with TRBJ2-2; 7 nucleotides line up with TRBD1. Trimming took 1 base from V and 7 from J; bases not matched to a gene: 8. This CDR3 has 16 amino acids. Per germline, CDR1 KGHDR and CDR2 SFDVKD. The DNA for the CDR3 is TGTGCCACCAGTGATTTTGAGAGGGGGCCTAGCGGGGAGCTGTTTTTT. Translation gives CATSDFERGPSGELFF.

Ten or more counts support this clonotype. The V gene is TRBV27, the J gene TRBJ2-7; 10 bases map to TRBD1. Trimming removed 6 bases from V and 1 base from J; junction bases left unmatched: 6. The CDR3 covers 15 residues. Germline assignment: CDR1 MNHEY and CDR2 SMNVEV (reference sequence). In DNA form, the CDR3 reads TGTGCCAGCAGCCGCGACAGGGGGCAGTCCTACGAGCAGTACTTC. Translated: CASSRDRGQSYEQYF.

This clonotype was counted ten times or more. DNA for the CDR3: TGTGCCAGCTCACCCCTCGACAGCTTATATGGCTACACCTTC. Its translation: CASSPLDSLYGYTF. V usage is TRBV18 and J usage is TRBJ1-2, with D possibly matching TRBD1 (5 bases). CDR1 is KGHSH, CDR2 LQKENI, per germline. V lost 3 bases and J lost 5, with 13 bases in between. The CDR3 totals 14 residues.

This clonotype was recorded at least ten times. V gene TRBV28 combines with J gene TRBJ1-5; D unclear. V was clipped by 2 bases and J by 3 bases, with 5 bases between them. Germline values: CDR1 MDHEN, CDR2 SYDVKM. The CDR3 covers 13 residues. CDR3 loop: CASSLEANQPQHF. CDR3 DNA: TGTGCCAGCAGTTTAGAGGCCAATCAGCCCCAGCATTTT.

In this sample, this clonotype turned up many times. V usage is TRBV6-1 and J usage is TRBJ2-1, with D maybe TRBD1 (5 bases). The CDR3 is 13 amino acids. Germline V lookup: CDR1 MNHNS, CDR2 SASEGT. Trimming removed 7 bases at V and 5 bases at J, with 12 bases between. The CDR3 DNA is TGTGCCAGCACCTCGGACAAGAACAATGAGCAGTTCTTC. It encodes CASTSDKNNEQFF.

The J gene is TRBJ1-5, the V gene TRBV12-3 or TRBV12-4, with TRBD1 matching over 9 bases. The CDR3 is 14 residues long. The V segment lost 6 bases and the J segment 7 bases; nucleotides outside the gene matches: 7. The CDR3 coding sequence is TGTGCCAGCAGGGAACAGGGGGCTTGGCAGCCCCAGCATTTT. Translating gives CASREQGAWQPQHF.

Ten or more counts support this clonotype. This chain uses TRBV20-1 with TRBJ1-1, with 10 bases matching TRBD1. The CDR3 runs 14 residues. CDR1 and CDR2 (germline): DFQATT, SNEGSKA (reference sequence). J was trimmed by 1 base and V by 4 bases; bases with no gene match: 3. Here the CDR3 reads CSAKRTGGNTEAFF. The CDR3, as DNA: TGCAGTGCTAAACGGACAGGGGGGAACACTGAAGCTTTCTTT.

This chain uses TRBV6-1 with TRBJ2-5; D is unclear. CDR1 MNHNS and CDR2 SASEGT come from the germline V gene. The CDR3 covers 13 residues. Trimming shortened V by 6 bases and J by 5 bases, and 13 bases separated the two germline ends. The CDR3 spells CASSNRVRETQYF. The CDR3 DNA reads TGTGCCAGCAGCAATAGGGTTCGGGAGACCCAGTACTTC.

This clonotype was detected many times. V gene TRBV28 combines with J gene TRBJ2-1; D not resolved. The CDR3 is 12 amino acids. The V end lost 3 bases, the J end lost 5 bases, and 5 bases lay between the germline ends. The germline CDR1 and CDR2 sequences are MDHEN and SYDVKM. The CDR3 sequence is CASSFQDNEQFF. The CDR3 region has the DNA TGTGCCAGCAGTTTTCAGGACAATGAGCAGTTCTTC.

Ten or more counts support this clonotype. This chain connects TRBV7-3 to TRBJ2-3, with a possible D match to TRBD1 (5 bases). The germline V gene encodes CDR1 SGHTA and CDR2 FQGTGA. The CDR3 loop spans 15 amino acids. V dropped 4 bases and J dropped 2 bases, with 13 bases sitting between them. Here the CDR3 DNA reads TGTGCCAGCAGCTCGGTTGGGGCTTACACAGATACGCAGTATTTT. Translation: CASSSVGAYTDTQYF.

This clonotype has just a few counts. This sequence joins TRBV12-3 or TRBV12-4 and TRBJ2-5; possibly TRBD2 for D (7 bases). The CDR3 spans 17 residues. Trimming took 3 bases from V and 9 from J, leaving 26 bases between them. The CDR3 spells CASSFYRGGRGYMAQYF. The CDR3 DNA is TGTGCCAGCAGTTTTTATAGGGGGGGACGCGGGTATATGGCCCAGTACTTC.

In this sample, this clonotype turned up many times. The chain recombines TRBV10-3 with TRBJ2-7, with a possible D match to TRBD1 (5 bases). In germline, CDR1 is ENHRY, CDR2 SYGVKD. Between the trimmed V and J ends, which lost 8 bases and 2 bases, there was a span of 13 bases. There are 13 residues in the CDR3. The CDR3 DNA sequence: TGTGCCATCTCACAGGTCCAGACCTACGAGCAGTACTTC. Translation: CAISQVQTYEQYF.

This clonotype occurred many times. The chain carries TRBV7-8 and TRBJ1-2; D might be TRBD1 (6 bases). The ends were cut back, 2 bases at V and 3 bases at J, with 13 bases in the middle. From germline, CDR1 is SGHVS and CDR2 FQNEAQ. The CDR3 has 15 amino acids. CDR3 region: CASSLNLRTDYGYTF. CDR3 bases: TGTGCCAGCAGCTTAAATCTTAGGACAGACTATGGCTACACCTTC.